These 14 T cell receptor beta chains share one sample of origin, sequenced in a study of molecular identifiers for immune sequencing clone quantification. TCRdb used MiXCR to reprocess the PCR reads, holding one entry per CDR3 protein. Counted here are 75,000 to 95,000 distinct CDR3 sequences, nearly 25% occurring once; the ten biggest clones make up 0.6% to 0.9%. Specimen: naive CD8+ T cells from blood, with Jurkat cell RNA spiked in. Subset described: FACS-sorted CD8+CD4-CCR7+CD45RA+ naive T cells. The receptors originated from a human donor in good health. Some libraries in this study had Jurkat cell RNA spiked in.

Only a few counts were recorded for this clonotype. This chain connects TRBV6-2 or TRBV6-3 to TRBJ2-2, with TRBD1 matching 8 bases. The V and J ends lost 6 bases and 5 bases, in that order; junction bases with no gene match: 11. Germline-derived CDR1 and CDR2 are MNHEY and SVGEGT. This CDR3 spans 16 amino acids. The CDR3 DNA follows: TGTGCCAGCAGCCCACTCAGGACAGGGTGGACCGGGGAGCTGTTTTTT. Protein sequence: CASSPLRTGWTGELFF.

This clonotype showed up just once. A much bigger clone sits one base away, suggesting this may be a read error. The gene calls are TRBV27 and TRBJ2-7; D is unclear. The CDR3 loop spans 15 amino acids. Germline-derived CDR1 and CDR2 are MNHEY and SMNVEV (reference sequence). V was cut by 2 bases and J by 9 bases, with 20 bases left in between. The CDR3 DNA sequence: TGTGCCAGCAGTTTAGGTGTCCAGGTTCAGGACGGGCAGTACTTC. Translation gives CASSLGVQVQDGQYF.

This clonotype occurred a few times. The chain couples TRBV6-2 or TRBV6-3 to TRBJ1-5; no definite D call. V dropped 2 bases and J dropped 2 bases, with 10 bases sitting between them. The V gene's germline CDR1 is MNHEY and CDR2 SVGEGT. The CDR3 has 15 amino acids. CDR3 in DNA: TGTGCCAGCAGTTACGGGTCTCTGGGCAATCAGCCCCAGCATTTT. Residues: CASSYGSLGNQPQHF.

This clonotype was found a few times. The chain recombines TRBV7-2 with TRBJ2-1; a weak D match, TRBD1 (6 bases). This CDR3 spans 14 amino acids. V lost 4 bases to trimming and J lost 5 bases, with 12 bases between them. The germline CDR1 and CDR2 sequences are SGHTA and FQGNSA. Here the CDR3 DNA reads TGTGCCAGCAGCTCGGACAGCGTTAACAATGAGCAGTTCTTC. It is translated as CASSSDSVNNEQFF.

The chain has TRBV4-3 and TRBJ2-2, with 9 bases lining up with TRBD2. The CDR3 has 17 residues. Germline V gives CDR1 LGHNA, CDR2 YSLEER. With V trimmed by 0 bases and J by 9 bases, 11 bases remained unmatched. Written as DNA, the CDR3 is TGCGCCAGCAGCCAAGATTTCCAGCGGGAGGTACCAAGGGAGCTGTTTTTT. Translation: CASSQDFQREVPRELFF.

This clonotype was observed a handful of times. This sequence joins TRBV10-2 and TRBJ2-2; a weak D match, TRBD1 (5 bases). This CDR3 is built from 14 residues. Trimming stripped 7 bases from V and 1 base from J, with 10 bases between. CDR1 WSHSY and CDR2 SAAADI come from the germline V gene. CDR3 sequence: CASTFQGNTGELFF. For the CDR3, the DNA is TGCGCCAGCACTTTTCAGGGGAACACCGGGGAGCTGTTTTTT.

The count of this clonotype is one. A read error may explain this, as a much larger clone is one base away. The CDR3 nucleotides are TGTGCCACCAGTGATTTCACAGGGGGAAGCTACAATCAGCCCCAGTATTTT. Amino acid sequence: CATSDFTGGSYNQPQYF. This rearrangement joins TRBV24-1 to TRBJ1-5, with 8 bases fitting TRBD1. The DNA matches TRBJ2-3 better at its end, which makes the J call doubtful. From germline, CDR1 is KGHDR and CDR2 SFDVKD. The CDR3 has 17 amino acids.

The chain recombines TRBV4-3 with TRBJ1-2, with 7 bases fitting TRBD1. This CDR3 has 15 amino acids. Trimming at V came to 0 bases and at J to 4 bases, leaving 5 bases not matched to a gene. Germline assignment: CDR1 LGHNA and CDR2 YSLEER. The chain's CDR3 is CASSQERTGRYGYTF. The CDR3 nucleotides read TGCGCCAGCAGCCAAGAAAGGACAGGACGCTATGGCTACACCTTC.

This clonotype showed up many times. This chain uses TRBV5-6 with TRBJ2-1; 7 bases are a match to TRBD1. J was trimmed by 5 bases and V by 4 bases; bases with no gene match: 9. There are 15 residues in the CDR3. Per the germline V gene, CDR1 is SGHDT and CDR2 is YYEEEE. In nucleotides, the CDR3 is TGTGCCAGCAGCCCGGGGACAGCCGCAAACAATGAGCAGTTCTTC. Its translation is CASSPGTAANNEQFF.

This clonotype was seen repeatedly, ten times or more. The chain uses TRBV27 and TRBJ1-5; D is ambiguous. Germline CDR1 reads MNHEY; CDR2 reads SMNVEV (reference sequence). V was pared by 8 bases and J by 6 bases, with 8 bases between. CDR3 length equals 11 residues. The CDR3 reads CASGVFQPQHF. CDR3 sequence (DNA): TGTGCCAGCGGGGTTTTTCAGCCCCAGCATTTT.

This clonotype was found a few times. This chain joins TRBV7-8 and TRBJ2-1; D is possibly TRBD1 or TRBD2 (5 bases each). The V end lost 4 bases, the J end lost 5 bases, and 21 bases lay between the germline ends. The CDR3 consists of 17 residues. CDR1 SGHVS and CDR2 FQNEAQ come from the germline V gene. Here the CDR3 reads CASSSTMGPRRDNEQFF. The CDR3 bases are TGTGCCAGCAGCTCGACCATGGGGCCCAGGCGGGACAATGAGCAGTTCTTC. Based on the CDR3 plus reference TRBV7-8 and TRBJ2-1, the full variable domain is GAGVSQSPRYKVAKRGQDVALRCDPISGHVSLFWYQQALGQGPEFLTYFQNEAQLDKSGLPSDRFFAERPEGSVSTLKIQRTQQEDSAVYLCASSSTMGPRRDNEQFFGPGTRLTVL.

This clonotype was counted only a few times. V usage is TRBV4-3 and J usage is TRBJ1-2; 7 bases fit TRBD1. Per the germline V gene, CDR1 is LGHNA and CDR2 is YSLEER. The CDR3 extends over 15 amino acids. V lost 4 bases, J lost 0 bases, and 5 bases stayed unmatched. The CDR3 reads CASSRHRGTNYGYTF. CDR3 bases: TGCGCCAGCAGCCGACACAGGGGTACTAACTATGGCTACACCTTC.

This clonotype was counted at least ten times. The chain couples TRBV29-1 to TRBJ1-1; 10 positions match TRBD1. This CDR3 spans 13 amino acids. V lost 3 bases and J lost 4; bases outside the gene matches: 2. Looked up from germline, CDR1 is SQVTM and CDR2 is ANQGSEA. The CDR3 bases are TGCAGCGTTGAGACAGGGGGCCCCACTGAAGCTTTCTTT. Residues: CSVETGGPTEAFF.

The chain carries TRBV4-1 and TRBJ1-4, with 7 bases matching TRBD1. This CDR3 comprises 17 residues. Per germline, CDR1 MGHRA and CDR2 YSYEKL. Unmatched junction bases numbered 13, after V lost 2 bases and J lost 7 bases. As DNA, the CDR3 is TGCGCCAGCAGCCAACCACATACAGGGGTTGCGCTTGAAAAACTGTTTTTT. Its translation is CASSQPHTGVALEKLFF.